A single T cell receptor (beta chain) is shown here with its context. Its antigen is not known. TCRdb reprocessed the 5' RACE reads and keeps a single row for each CDR3 protein, giving no DNA. The sample's table shows a few hundred thousand distinct CDR3 sequences. The data stem from a study of T cells expressing NK-cell markers. This CDR3 comprises 14 residues. Germline CDR1 and CDR2: SGHTA and FQGNSA. Whole-study results and caveats: Similarly, these clonotypes led the CD3+CD56-NKG2C+ fraction as well in several donors.

The sequence derives from a man between 18 and 29 years old in good health. This chain uses TRBV7-2 with TRBJ2-1; checking the TCRdb D call of TRBD1 is not possible without DNA. Material for sequencing was blood T cells: a sorted CD56 or NKG2C T cell subset, CD4+ or CD8+ T cells, or bulk PBMC T cells (not recorded which). The CDR3 spells CASSPPRSYNEQFF. Full variable domain (outside the CDR3, taken from reference TRBV7-2 and TRBJ2-1): GAGVSQSPSNKVTEKGKDVELRCDPISGHTALYWYRQSLGQGLEFLIYFQGNSAPDKSGLPSDRFSAERTGGSVSTLTIQRTQQEDSAVYLCASSPPRSYNEQFFGPGTRLTVL.